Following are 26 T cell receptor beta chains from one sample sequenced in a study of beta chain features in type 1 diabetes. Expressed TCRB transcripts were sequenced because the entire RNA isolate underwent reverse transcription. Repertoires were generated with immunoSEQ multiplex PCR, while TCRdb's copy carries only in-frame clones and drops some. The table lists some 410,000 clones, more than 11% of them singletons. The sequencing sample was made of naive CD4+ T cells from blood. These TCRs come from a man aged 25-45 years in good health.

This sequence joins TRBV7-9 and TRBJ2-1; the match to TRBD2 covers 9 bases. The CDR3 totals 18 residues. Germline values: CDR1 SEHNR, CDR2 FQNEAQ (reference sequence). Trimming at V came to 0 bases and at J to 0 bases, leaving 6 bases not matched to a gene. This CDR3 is CASSLAPSGASSYNEQFF. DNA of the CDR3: TGTGCCAGCAGCTTAGCGCCTAGCGGGGCGAGCTCCTACAATGAGCAGTTCTTC.

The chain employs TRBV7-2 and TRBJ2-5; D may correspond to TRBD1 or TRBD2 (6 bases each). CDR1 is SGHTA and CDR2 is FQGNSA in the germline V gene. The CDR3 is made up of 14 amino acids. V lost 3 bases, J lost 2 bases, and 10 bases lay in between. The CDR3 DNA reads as TGTGCCAGCAGCTTGAGGGGGGATCAAGAGACCCAGTACTTC. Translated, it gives CASSLRGDQETQYF. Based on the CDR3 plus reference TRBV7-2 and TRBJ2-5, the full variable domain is GAGVSQSPSNKVTEKGKDVELRCDPISGHTALYWYRQSLGQGLEFLIYFQGNSAPDKSGLPSDRFSAERTGGSVSTLTIQRTQQEDSAVYLCASSLRGDQETQYFGPGTRLLVL.

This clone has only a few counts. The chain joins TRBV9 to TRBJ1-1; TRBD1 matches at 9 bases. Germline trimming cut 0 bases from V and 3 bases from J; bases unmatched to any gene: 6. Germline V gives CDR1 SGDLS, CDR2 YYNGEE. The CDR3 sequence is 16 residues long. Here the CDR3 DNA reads TGTGCCAGCAGCGTAGTTACAGGGGGCGCCTACACTGAAGCTTTCTTT. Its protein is CASSVVTGGAYTEAFF.

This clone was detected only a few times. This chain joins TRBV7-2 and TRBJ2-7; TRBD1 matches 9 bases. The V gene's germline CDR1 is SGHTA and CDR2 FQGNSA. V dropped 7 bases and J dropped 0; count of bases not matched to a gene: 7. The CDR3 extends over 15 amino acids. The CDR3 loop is CASTNRGPGSYEQYF. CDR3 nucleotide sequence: TGTGCCAGCACTAACAGGGGGCCGGGCTCCTACGAGCAGTACTTC.

The CDR3 DNA is TGTGCCTGGAGTCCTAACTTATACAATCAGCCCCAGCATTTT. This sequence encodes CAWSPNLYNQPQHF. The gene calls are TRBV30 and TRBJ1-5; D is unresolved. Deletions cut 2 bases from V and 3 bases from J, with 11 bases between. From germline, CDR1 is GTSNPN and CDR2 SVGIG (reference sequence). This CDR3 has 14 residues. Full variable domain (rest looked up from reference TRBV30 and TRBJ1-5): SQTIHQWPATLVQPVGSPLSLECTVEGTSNPNLYWYRQAAGRGLQLLFYSVGIGQISSEVPQNLSASRPQDRQFILSSKKLLLSDSGFYLCAWSPNLYNQPQHFGDGTRLSIL.

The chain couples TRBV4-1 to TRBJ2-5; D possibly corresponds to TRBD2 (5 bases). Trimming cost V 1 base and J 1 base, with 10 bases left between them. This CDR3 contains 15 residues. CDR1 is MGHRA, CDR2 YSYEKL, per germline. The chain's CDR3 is CASSQAVGIQETQYF. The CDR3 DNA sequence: TGCGCCAGCAGCCAAGCGGTCGGGATCCAAGAGACCCAGTACTTC.

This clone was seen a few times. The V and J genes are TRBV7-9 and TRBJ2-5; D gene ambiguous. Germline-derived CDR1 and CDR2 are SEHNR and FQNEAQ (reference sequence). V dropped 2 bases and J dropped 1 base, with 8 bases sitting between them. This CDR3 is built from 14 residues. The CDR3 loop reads CASSLFGTQETQYF. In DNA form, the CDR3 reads TGTGCCAGCAGCTTATTCGGCACCCAAGAGACCCAGTACTTC. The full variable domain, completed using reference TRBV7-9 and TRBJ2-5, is DTGVSQNPRHKITKRGQNVTFRCDPISEHNRLYWYRQTLGQGPEFLTYFQNEAQLEKSRLLSDRFSAERPKGSFSTLEIQRTEQGDSAMYLCASSLFGTQETQYFGPGTRLLVL.

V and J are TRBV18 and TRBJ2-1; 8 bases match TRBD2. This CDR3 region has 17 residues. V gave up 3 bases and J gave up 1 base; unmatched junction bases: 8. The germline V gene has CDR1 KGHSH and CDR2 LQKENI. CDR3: CASSPIGGALSYNEQFF. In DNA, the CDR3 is TGTGCCAGCTCACCGATCGGGGGGGCGTTGTCCTACAATGAGCAGTTCTTC.

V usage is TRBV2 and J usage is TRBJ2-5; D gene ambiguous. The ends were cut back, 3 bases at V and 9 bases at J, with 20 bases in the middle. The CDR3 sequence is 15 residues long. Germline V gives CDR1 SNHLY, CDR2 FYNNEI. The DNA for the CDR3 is TGTGCCAGCAGTGACCTGGCCAGGACGGGTGTGGCCCAGTACTTC. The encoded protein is CASSDLARTGVAQYF.

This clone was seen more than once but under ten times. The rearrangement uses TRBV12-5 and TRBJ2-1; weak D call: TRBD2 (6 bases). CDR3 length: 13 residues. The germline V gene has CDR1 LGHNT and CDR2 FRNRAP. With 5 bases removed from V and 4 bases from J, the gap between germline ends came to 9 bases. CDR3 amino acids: CASGLGLYNEQFF. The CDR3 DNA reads TGTGCTAGTGGTCTGGGACTTTACAATGAGCAGTTCTTC.

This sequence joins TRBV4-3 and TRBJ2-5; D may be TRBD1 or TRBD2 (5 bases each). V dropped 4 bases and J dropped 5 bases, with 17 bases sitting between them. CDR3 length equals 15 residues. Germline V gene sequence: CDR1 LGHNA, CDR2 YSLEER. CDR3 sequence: CASSLARGQGETQYF. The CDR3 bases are TGCGCCAGCAGCCTAGCGAGGGGCCAAGGGGAGACCCAGTACTTC.

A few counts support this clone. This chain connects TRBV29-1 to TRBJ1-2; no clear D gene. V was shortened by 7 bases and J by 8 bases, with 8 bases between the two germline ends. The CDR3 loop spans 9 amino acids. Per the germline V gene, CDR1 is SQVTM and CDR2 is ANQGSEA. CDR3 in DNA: TGCAGCGCTTACTTGGGCTACACCTTC. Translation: CSAYLGYTF.

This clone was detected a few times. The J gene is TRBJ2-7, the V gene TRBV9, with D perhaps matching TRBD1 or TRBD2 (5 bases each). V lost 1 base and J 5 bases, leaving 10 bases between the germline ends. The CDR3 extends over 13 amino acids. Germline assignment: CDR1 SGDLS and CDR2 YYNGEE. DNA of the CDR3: TGTGCCAGCAGCGTAAAGTTGGGGGACGAGCAGTACTTC. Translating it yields CASSVKLGDEQYF.

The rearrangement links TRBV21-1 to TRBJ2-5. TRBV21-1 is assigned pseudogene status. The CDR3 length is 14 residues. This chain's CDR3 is CASSKIGPAGTQYF. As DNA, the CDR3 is TGTGCCAGCAGCAAGATAGGACCAGCAGGGACCCAGTACTTC.

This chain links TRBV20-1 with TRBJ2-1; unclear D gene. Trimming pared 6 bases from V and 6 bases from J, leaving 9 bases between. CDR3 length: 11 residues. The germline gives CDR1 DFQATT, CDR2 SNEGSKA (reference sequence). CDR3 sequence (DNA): TGCAGTGCCAGTATGGGCAATGAGCAGTTCTTC. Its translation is CSASMGNEQFF.

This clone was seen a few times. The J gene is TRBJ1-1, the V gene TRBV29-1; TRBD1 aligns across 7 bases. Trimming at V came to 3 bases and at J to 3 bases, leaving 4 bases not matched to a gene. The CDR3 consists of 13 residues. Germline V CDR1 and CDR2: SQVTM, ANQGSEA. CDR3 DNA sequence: TGCAGCGTTGATAGGGACAGAGACACTGAAGCTTTCTTT. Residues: CSVDRDRDTEAFF. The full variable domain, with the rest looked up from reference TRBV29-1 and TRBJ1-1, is SAVISQKPSRDICQRGTSLTIQCQVDSQVTMMFWYRQQPGQSLTLIATANQGSEATYESGFVIDKFPISRPNLTFSTLTVSNMSPEDSSIYLCSVDRDRDTEAFFGQGTRLTVV.

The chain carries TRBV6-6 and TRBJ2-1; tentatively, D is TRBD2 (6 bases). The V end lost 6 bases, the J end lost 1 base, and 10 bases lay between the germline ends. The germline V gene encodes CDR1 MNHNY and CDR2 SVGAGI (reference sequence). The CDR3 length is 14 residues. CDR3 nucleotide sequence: TGTGCCAGCAGCCCCCTAGCGTCCTACAATGAGCAGTTCTTC. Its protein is CASSPLASYNEQFF.

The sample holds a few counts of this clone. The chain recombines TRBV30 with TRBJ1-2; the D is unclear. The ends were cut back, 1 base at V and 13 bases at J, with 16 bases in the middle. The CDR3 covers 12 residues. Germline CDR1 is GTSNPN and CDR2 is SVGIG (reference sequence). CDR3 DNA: TGTGCCTGGAGTGCCCGGGGTGGTTTTTCCACCTTC. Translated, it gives CAWSARGGFSTF.

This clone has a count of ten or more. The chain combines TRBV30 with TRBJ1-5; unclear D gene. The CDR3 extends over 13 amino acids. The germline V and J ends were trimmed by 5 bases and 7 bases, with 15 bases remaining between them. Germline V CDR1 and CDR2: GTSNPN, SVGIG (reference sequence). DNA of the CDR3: TGTGCCTGGGCACCGGGCAACTCACAGCCCCAGCATTTT. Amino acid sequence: CAWAPGNSQPQHF.

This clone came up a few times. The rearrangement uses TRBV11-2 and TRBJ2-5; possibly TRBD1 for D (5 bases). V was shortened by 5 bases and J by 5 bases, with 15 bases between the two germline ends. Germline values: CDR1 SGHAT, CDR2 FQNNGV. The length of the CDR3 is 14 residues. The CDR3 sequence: CASSPPQAGETQYF. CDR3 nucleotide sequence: TGTGCCAGCAGCCCTCCCCAAGCAGGGGAGACCCAGTACTTC.

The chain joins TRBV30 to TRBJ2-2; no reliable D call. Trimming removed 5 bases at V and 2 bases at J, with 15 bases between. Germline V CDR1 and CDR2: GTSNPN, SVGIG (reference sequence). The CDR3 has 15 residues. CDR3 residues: CAWVIDRKNTGELFF. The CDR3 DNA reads TGTGCCTGGGTGATAGACCGAAAAAACACCGGGGAGCTGTTTTTT.

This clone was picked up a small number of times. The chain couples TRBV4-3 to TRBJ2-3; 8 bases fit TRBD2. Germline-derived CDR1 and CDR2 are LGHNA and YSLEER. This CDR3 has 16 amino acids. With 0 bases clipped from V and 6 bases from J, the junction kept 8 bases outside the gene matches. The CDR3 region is CASSQETSGKGDTQYF. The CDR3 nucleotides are TGCGCCAGCAGCCAAGAAACTAGCGGAAAAGGGGATACGCAGTATTTT.

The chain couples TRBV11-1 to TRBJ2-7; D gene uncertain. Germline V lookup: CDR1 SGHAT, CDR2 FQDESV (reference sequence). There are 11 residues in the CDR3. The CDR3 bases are TGTGCTCGGCCAAAACCGGGCGAGCAGTACGTC. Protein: CARPKPGEQYV.

The CDR3 reads CSVEDRGQGALGYTF. Written as DNA, the CDR3 is TGCAGCGTTGAAGATCGGGGACAGGGGGCGCTTGGCTACACCTTC. This chain connects TRBV29-1 to TRBJ1-2, with 12 bases matching TRBD1. V gave up 0 bases and J gave up 7 bases; unmatched junction bases: 6. Germline CDR1 is SQVTM and CDR2 is ANQGSEA. CDR3 size: 15 residues.

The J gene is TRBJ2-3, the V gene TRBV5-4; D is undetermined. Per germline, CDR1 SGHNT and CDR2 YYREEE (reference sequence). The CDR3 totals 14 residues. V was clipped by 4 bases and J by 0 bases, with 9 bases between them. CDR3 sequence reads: CASSGRISTDTQYF. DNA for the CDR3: TGTGCCAGCAGCGGAAGAATTAGCACAGATACGCAGTATTTT.

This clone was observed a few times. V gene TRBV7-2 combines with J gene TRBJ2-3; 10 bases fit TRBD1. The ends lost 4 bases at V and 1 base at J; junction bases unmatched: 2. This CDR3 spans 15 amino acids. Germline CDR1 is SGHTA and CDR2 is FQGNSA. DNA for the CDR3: TGTGCCAGCAGCTCCGGGACAGGGGGCACAGATACGCAGTATTTT. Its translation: CASSSGTGGTDTQYF.